Listed here are 2 T cell receptor beta chains from one sample, sequenced in a study of blood T cells in healthy people across ages (dated by TCRdb to 2013 to 2016). The protocol used for the library was 5' RACE. The sequencer was an Illumina HiSeq 2500. The second PCR ran for about 6 to 12 cycles and used a J-beta primer mix along with a sample-barcoded 5' primer. TCRdb trimmed the raw reads at Q25, called clones with MiXCR and kept productive beta chains. Rows are combined by CDR3 protein, so each entry shows the most common genes and DNA. This sample holds roughly 2 million distinct CDR3 sequences; just under 50% were observed only once. Of the sample, 2.1% falls within the top ten clones. The sequencing input was blood. Every receptor here comes from a woman in her forties in good health.

V gene TRBV6-2 or TRBV6-3 combines with J gene TRBJ2-7; D is possibly TRBD1 (6 bases). The length of the CDR3 is 15 residues. The ends were cut back, 0 bases at V and 7 bases at J, with 16 bases in the middle. Looked up from germline, CDR1 is MNHEY and CDR2 is SVGEGT. The DNA of the CDR3 is TGTGCCAGCAGTTACTCGTATCCAGGGGCCCTTGAGCAGTACTTC. Its protein is CASSYSYPGALEQYF.

The CDR3: CASSFIELPYNEQFF. The DNA for the CDR3 is TGTGCCAGCAGCTTTATTGAATTACCTTACAATGAGCAGTTCTTC. The chain combines TRBV7-9 with TRBJ2-1, with unresolved D. Germline lookup yields CDR1 SEHNR and CDR2 FQNEAQ (reference sequence). Trimming left V 3 bases short and J 4 bases short, with 13 bases between. CDR3 length: 15 residues.